The present entry profiles one TCR beta chain with its context. With a far larger clone one base away, a read error is the likely cause. The germline gives CDR1 SGDLS, CDR2 YYNGEE. V gave up 2 bases and J gave up 3 bases; unmatched junction bases: 1. CDR3 length: 13 amino acids. This sample was taken from a study of shared clonotypes between healthy human individuals. The protocol was immunoSEQ multiplex PCR, while the TCRdb copy is restricted to in-frame clones and leaves out a portion. Of roughly 760,000 clones detected, around two thirds appear once; the ten largest clones hold approximately 1.8%. This chain connects TRBV9 to TRBJ1-1; the match to TRBD1 covers 7 bases. The material sequenced was memory CD4+ T cells sorted from blood. Subset: CD45RA-negative fraction. The TCR was taken from a woman aged 30 to 39 in good health. In nucleotides, the CDR3 is TGTGCCAGCAGCGTTCAGGGGGACACTGAAGCTTTCTTT. It codes for CASSVQGDTEAFF.